This TCR beta chain is drawn from a study of cytotoxic CD8 clonotypes in ibrutinib-treated CLL. Study details: Response sampling came at median roughly 12 months of treatment, ranging about 6 to 40 months.

The study's findings and limits: The clonality rise at ibrutinib response reflected private clonotype expansion. A difference in sampling times existed between sustained-remission and progressing patients.

Investigators sought sequencing depths of between 1 in 200,000 and 1 in 1 million T cells. Here immunoSEQ multiplex PCR was the method, and the copy in TCRdb shows in-frame clones only, minus some. This sample has 270,000 or so clones; around 77% occur once, and the top ten carry 5.6%. Details on this clone: The antigen remains undetermined.

CDR3 length: 13 residues. Per the germline V gene, CDR1 is SNHLY and CDR2 is FYNNEI. Deletions cut 5 bases from V and 4 bases from J, with 8 bases between. V is TRBV2 and J is TRBJ2-2; tentative D call: TRBD2 (5 bases). The starting material was PBMCs, obtained at disease progression, from a patient treated with ibrutinib. The receptor's source is a human donor with chronic lymphocytic leukemia. CDR3 amino acids: CASSTGITGELFF. CDR3 DNA: TGTGCCAGCAGTACGGGGATCACCGGGGAGCTGTTTTTT.